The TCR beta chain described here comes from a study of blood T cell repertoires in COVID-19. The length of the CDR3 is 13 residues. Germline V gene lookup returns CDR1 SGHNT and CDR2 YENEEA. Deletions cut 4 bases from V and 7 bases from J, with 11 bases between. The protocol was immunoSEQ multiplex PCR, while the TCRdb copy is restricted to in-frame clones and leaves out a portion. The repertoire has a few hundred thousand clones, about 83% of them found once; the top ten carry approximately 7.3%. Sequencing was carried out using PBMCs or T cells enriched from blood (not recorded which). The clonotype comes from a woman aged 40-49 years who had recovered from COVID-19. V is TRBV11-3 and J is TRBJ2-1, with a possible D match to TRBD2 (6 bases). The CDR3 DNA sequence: TGTGCCAGCAGCTCGGGACTTTTTAATGAGCAGTTCTTC. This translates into CASSSGLFNEQFF.